This T cell receptor (beta chain) emerged from a study of brain T cells in children with intractable seizures. Points from the study as a whole: Viral specificity was inferred only from CDR3 similarity; HCMV serostatus was unknown.

Libraries were prepared by immunoSEQ multiplex PCR; TCRdb keeps only in-frame clonotypes and omits some of them. Of 340,000 or so clones in the sample, over 90% were seen once. The CDR3 extends over 16 amino acids. Trimming took off 4 bases at V and 2 bases at J, with 17 bases between the two ends. Per germline, CDR1 SEHNR and CDR2 FQNEAQ (reference sequence). This clone was seen once. The antigen is not known. Indicated time point: blood from clinic visit 5 months post-surgery; TSC patient then seizure free. The sequenced cases were selected for having the highest brain T cell transcript signatures. At least one anti-epileptic drug was given before surgery.

The sequencing used peripheral blood, collected roughly 5 months after surgery. The rearrangement uses TRBV7-9 and TRBJ1-2; D not resolved. The receptor's source is a boy under two years old with tuberous sclerosis and intractable seizures. CDR3 amino acids: CASSSSSVRGNYGYTF. The CDR3 DNA follows: TGTGCCAGCAGCTCCTCCTCGGTGCGTGGAAACTATGGCTACACCTTC.